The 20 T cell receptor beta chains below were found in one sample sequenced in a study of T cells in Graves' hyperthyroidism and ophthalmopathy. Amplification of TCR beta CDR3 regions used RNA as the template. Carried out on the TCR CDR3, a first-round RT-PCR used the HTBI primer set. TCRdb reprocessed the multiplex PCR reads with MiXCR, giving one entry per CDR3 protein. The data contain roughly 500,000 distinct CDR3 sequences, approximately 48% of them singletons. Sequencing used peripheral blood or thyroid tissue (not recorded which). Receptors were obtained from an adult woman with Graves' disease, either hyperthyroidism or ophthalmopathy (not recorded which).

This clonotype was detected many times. CDR3 in amino acids: CASSLIGAETQYF. In DNA, the CDR3 is TGTGCCAGCAGCTTAATCGGGGCCGAGACCCAGTACTTC. The chain is built from TRBV7-3 and TRBJ2-5, with D possibly called TRBD1 or TRBD2 (5 bases each). The germline V gene encodes CDR1 SGHTA and CDR2 FQGTGA. The CDR3 runs 13 residues. The V and J ends lost 1 base and 5 bases respectively, with 8 bases between them.

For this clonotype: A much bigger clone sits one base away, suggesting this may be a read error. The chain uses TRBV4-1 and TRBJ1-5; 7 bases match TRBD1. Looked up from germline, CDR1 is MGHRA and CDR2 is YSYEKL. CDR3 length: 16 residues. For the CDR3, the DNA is TGCGCCAGCAGCCAAGATTGGGAAGGGGGCATTCGGCCCCGGCATTTT. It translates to CASSQDWEGGIRPRHF.

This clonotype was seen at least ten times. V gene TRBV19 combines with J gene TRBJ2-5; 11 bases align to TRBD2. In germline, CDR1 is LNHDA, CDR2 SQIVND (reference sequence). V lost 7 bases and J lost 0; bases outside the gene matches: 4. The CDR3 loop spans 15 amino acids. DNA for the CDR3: TGTGCCAGTAACGCGGGACTAGCGGACCAAGAGACCCAGTACTTC. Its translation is CASNAGLADQETQYF.

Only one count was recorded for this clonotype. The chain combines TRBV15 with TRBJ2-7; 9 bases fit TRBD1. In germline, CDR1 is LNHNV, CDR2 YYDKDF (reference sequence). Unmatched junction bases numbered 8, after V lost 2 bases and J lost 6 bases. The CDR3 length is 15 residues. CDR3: CATSRMRQGGAEQYF. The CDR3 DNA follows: TGTGCCACCAGCAGAATGAGACAGGGGGGGGCCGAGCAGTACTTC.

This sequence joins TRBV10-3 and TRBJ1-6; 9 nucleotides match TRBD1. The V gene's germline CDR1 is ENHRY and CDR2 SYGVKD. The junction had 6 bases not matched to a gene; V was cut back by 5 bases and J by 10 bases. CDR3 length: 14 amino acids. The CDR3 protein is CAISTQGAQSPLHF. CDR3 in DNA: TGTGCCATCAGTACACAGGGGGCCCAATCACCCCTCCACTTT.

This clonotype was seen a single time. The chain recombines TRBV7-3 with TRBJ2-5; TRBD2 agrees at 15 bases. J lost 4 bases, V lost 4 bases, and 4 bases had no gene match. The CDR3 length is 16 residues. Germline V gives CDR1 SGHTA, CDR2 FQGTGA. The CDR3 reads CASSSWTSGRAETQYF. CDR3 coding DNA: TGTGCCAGCAGCTCCTGGACTAGCGGGAGGGCAGAGACCCAGTACTTC.

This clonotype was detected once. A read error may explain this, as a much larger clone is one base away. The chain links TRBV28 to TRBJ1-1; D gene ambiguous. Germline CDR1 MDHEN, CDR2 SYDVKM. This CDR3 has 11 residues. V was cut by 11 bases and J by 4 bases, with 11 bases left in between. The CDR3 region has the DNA TGTGCCGGATCAGTACCCACTGAAGCTTTCTTT. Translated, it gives CAGSVPTEAFF.

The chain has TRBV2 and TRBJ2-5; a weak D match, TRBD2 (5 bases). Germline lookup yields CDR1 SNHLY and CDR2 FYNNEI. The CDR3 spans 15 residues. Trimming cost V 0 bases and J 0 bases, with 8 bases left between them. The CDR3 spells CASSEALAYQETQYF. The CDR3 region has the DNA TGTGCCAGCAGTGAAGCGTTAGCGTACCAAGAGACCCAGTACTTC.

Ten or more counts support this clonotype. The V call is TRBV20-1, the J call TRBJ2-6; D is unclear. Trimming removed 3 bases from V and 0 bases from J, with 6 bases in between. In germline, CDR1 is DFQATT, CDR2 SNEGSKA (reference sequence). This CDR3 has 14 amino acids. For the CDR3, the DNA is TGCAGTGCTAGTGATTTCTCTGGGGCCAACGTCCTGACTTTC. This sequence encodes CSASDFSGANVLTF.

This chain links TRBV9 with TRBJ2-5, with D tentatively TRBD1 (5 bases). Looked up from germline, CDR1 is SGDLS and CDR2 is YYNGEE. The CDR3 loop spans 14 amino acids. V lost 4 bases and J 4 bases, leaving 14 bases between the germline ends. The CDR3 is CASSPNRLGETQYF. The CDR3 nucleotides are TGTGCCAGCAGCCCGAACAGGTTGGGAGAGACCCAGTACTTC. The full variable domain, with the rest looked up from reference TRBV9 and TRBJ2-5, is DSGVTQTPKHLITATGQRVTLRCSPRSGDLSVYWYQQSLDQGLQFLIQYYNGEERAKGNILERFSAQQFPDLHSELNLSSLELGDSALYFCASSPNRLGETQYFGPGTRLLVL.

CDR3 amino acids: CASSLEAGGPNSPLHF. The CDR3 DNA reads as TGTGCCAGCAGCTTAGAGGCAGGGGGCCCCAATTCACCCCTCCACTTT. V and J are TRBV7-9 and TRBJ1-6, with TRBD1 matching over 8 bases. Germline V gene lookup returns CDR1 SEHNR and CDR2 FQNEAQ (reference sequence). J gave up 7 bases and V 1 base, and 6 bases lay outside the gene matches. The CDR3 consists of 16 residues.

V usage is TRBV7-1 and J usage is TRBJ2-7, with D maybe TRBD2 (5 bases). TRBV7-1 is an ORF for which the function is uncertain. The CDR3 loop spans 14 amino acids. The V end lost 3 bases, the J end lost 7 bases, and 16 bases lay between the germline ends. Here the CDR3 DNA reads TGTGCCAGCAGCTCCCCGGGTGGACTCCGTGAGCAGTACTTC. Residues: CASSSPGGLREQYF.

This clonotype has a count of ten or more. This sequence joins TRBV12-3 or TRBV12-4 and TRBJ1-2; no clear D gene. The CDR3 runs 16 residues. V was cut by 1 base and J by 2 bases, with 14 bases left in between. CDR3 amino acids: CASSLGFTDFNYGYTF. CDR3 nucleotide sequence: TGTGCCAGCAGTTTAGGGTTCACGGATTTCAACTATGGCTACACCTTC.

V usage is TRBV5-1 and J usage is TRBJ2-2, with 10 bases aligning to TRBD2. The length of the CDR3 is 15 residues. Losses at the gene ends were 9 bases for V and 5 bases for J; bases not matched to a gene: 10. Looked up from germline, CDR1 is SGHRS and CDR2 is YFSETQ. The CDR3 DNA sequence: TGCGCCACCACCGGGACTAGCGCCAAAACCGGGGAGCTGTTTTTT. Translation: CATTGTSAKTGELFF.

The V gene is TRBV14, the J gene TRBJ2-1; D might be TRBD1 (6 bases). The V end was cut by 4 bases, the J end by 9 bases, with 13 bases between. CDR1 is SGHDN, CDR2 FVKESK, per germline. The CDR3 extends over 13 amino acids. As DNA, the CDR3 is TGTGCCAGCAGCCCTCAGGGGTATACTGAGCAGTTCTTC. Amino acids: CASSPQGYTEQFF.

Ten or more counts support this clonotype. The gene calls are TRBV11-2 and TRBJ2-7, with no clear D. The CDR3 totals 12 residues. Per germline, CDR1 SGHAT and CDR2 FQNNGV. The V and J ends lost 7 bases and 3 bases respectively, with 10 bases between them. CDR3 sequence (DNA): TGTGCCAGCACCTCTGGTGGCTACGAGCAGTACTTC. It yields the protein CASTSGGYEQYF.

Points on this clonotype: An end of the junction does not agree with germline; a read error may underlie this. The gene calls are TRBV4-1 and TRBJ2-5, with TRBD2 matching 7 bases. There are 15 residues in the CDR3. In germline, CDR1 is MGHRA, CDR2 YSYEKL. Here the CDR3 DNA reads TGCGCCAGCAGCCAAGTGGCGGGAGACCACGAGACCCAGTACTTC. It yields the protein CASSQVAGDHETQYF.

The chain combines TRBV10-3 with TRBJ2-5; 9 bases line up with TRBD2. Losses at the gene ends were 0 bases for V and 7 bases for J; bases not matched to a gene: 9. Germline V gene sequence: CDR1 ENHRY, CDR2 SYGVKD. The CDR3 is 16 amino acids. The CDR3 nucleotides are TGTGCCATCAGTGAGTCCTCTGCTAGCGGGGACGGGACCCAGTACTTC. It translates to CAISESSASGDGTQYF.

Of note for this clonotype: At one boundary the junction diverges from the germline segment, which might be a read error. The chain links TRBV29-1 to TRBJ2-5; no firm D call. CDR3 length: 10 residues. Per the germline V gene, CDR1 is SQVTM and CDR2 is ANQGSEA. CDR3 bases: TGCAGTGCAAGAGGAGAGGCCCAGTACTTC. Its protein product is CSARGEAQYF.

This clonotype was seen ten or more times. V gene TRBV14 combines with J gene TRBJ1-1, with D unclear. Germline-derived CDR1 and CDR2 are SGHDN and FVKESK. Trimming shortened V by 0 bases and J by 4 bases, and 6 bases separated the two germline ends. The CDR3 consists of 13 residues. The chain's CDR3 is CASSQEYSTEAFF. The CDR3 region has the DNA TGTGCCAGCAGCCAAGAGTATTCCACTGAAGCTTTCTTT.